Following are 23 T cell receptor beta chains from one sample sequenced in a study of siplizumab effects on memory and regulatory T cells. The protocol was immunoSEQ multiplex PCR, while the TCRdb copy is restricted to in-frame clones and leaves out a portion. The table shows over 95,000 clones, with roughly 93% occurring only once. Sequenced sample: non-Treg CD4+ T cells sorted from blood. The receptors were sampled from a human donor in good health.

Here the CDR3 DNA reads TGTGCCAGCTCAGGACGGAATGGCTACACCTTC. The encoded protein is CASSGRNGYTF. The V call is TRBV18, the J call TRBJ1-2; D uncertain. Between the trimmed V and J ends, which lost 5 bases and 6 bases, there was a span of 7 bases. The CDR3 extends over 11 amino acids. CDR1 and CDR2 from the germline V gene are KGHSH and LQKENI.

This sequence joins TRBV2 and TRBJ2-1; 12 nucleotides match TRBD2. The CDR3 is made up of 14 amino acids. V was pared by 6 bases and J by 9 bases, with 6 bases of the junction left unmatched. Germline lookup yields CDR1 SNHLY and CDR2 FYNNEI. The CDR3 here is CASRSGLAGSEQFF. DNA for the CDR3: TGTGCCAGCAGGAGTGGACTAGCGGGGAGTGAGCAGTTCTTC.

The rearrangement links TRBV7-2 to TRBJ2-2; 7 positions match TRBD2. Trimming at V came to 4 bases and at J to 0 bases, leaving 11 bases not matched to a gene. The CDR3 runs to 18 residues. Germline V gene data show CDR1 as SGHTA and CDR2 as FQGNSA. In DNA form, the CDR3 reads TGTGCCAGCAGCTCCCCCGGTCGGGACTACCCGAACACCGGGGAGCTGTTTTTT. Its translation is CASSSPGRDYPNTGELFF.

The rearrangement uses TRBV5-6 and TRBJ2-5; possible D gene TRBD2, 6 bases. The CDR3 spans 15 residues. The V and J ends lost 4 bases and 11 bases respectively, with 24 bases between them. CDR1 is SGHDT, CDR2 YYEEEE, per germline. CDR3 region: CASSLDSTTLREQYF. DNA for the CDR3: TGTGCCAGCAGCCTCGACAGTACCACCCTCCGGGAGCAGTACTTC.

The chain combines TRBV25-1 with TRBJ2-2, with D perhaps assigned TRBD1 or TRBD2 (6 bases each). This CDR3 spans 16 amino acids. Germline V CDR1 and CDR2: MGHDK, SYGVNS. V was pared by 1 base and J by 0 bases, with 9 bases between. In DNA form, the CDR3 reads TGTGCCAGCAGTGAATGGGGGGCTACGAACACCGGGGAGCTGTTTTTT. Translating gives CASSEWGATNTGELFF.

This chain connects TRBV7-2 to TRBJ1-5, with D unclear. V gave up 8 bases and J gave up 3 bases, with 20 bases separating them. This CDR3 is 16 amino acids long. CDR1 and CDR2 from the germline V gene are SGHTA and FQGNSA. The CDR3 bases are TGTGCCAGCTCTAAGGTACCGGGAGGATTCAATCAGCCCCAGCATTTT. This gives the protein CASSKVPGGFNQPQHF.

The V gene is TRBV5-6, the J gene TRBJ1-5; no reliable D call. The CDR3 extends over 14 amino acids. The germline V and J ends were trimmed by 0 bases and 3 bases, with 7 bases remaining between them. In germline, CDR1 is SGHDT, CDR2 YYEEEE. CDR3 nucleotide sequence: TGTGCCAGCAGCTTGGGACCTGACAATCAGCCCCAGCATTTT. This codes for CASSLGPDNQPQHF.

The genes are TRBV25-1 and TRBJ1-4; no reliable D call. Germline loops: CDR1 MGHDK, CDR2 SYGVNS. The V gene lost 6 bases and the J gene lost 4 bases, with 6 bases spanning the gap. The CDR3 is 12 residues long. CDR3 DNA: TGTGCCAGCAGACAGCTTAATGAAAAACTGTTTTTT. This translates into CASRQLNEKLFF.

The V gene is TRBV6-5, the J gene TRBJ1-6; no clear D gene. The CDR3 has 13 residues. V was pared by 0 bases and J by 10 bases, with 7 bases between. Germline CDR1 and CDR2: MNHEY and SVGAGI. CDR3 sequence reads: CASSYSIDSPLHF. The DNA for the CDR3 is TGTGCCAGCAGTTACTCCATTGACTCACCCCTCCACTTT.

The V call is TRBV30, the J call TRBJ1-5; TRBD1 is a possible D gene (5 bases). This CDR3 contains 12 residues. The V end was cut by 7 bases, the J end by 3 bases, with 10 bases between. CDR1 is GTSNPN and CDR2 is SVGIG in the germline V gene (reference sequence). The CDR3 DNA reads TGTGCCTCGAGACAGTACAATCAGCCCCAGCATTTT. Its protein product is CASRQYNQPQHF.

CDR3 in DNA: TGTGCCCGTCGGGACAGGGTGCGACCCGGGGAGCTGTTTTTT. Translation gives CARRDRVRPGELFF. This rearrangement joins TRBV30 to TRBJ2-2, with TRBD1 matching over 9 bases. CDR1 is GTSNPN, CDR2 SVGIG, per germline (reference sequence). This CDR3 is built from 14 residues. V trimming: 8 bases; J trimming: 6 bases; junction bases outside the gene matches: 10.

The chain carries TRBV6-6 and TRBJ1-2, with no clear D. CDR1 and CDR2 (germline): MNHNY, SVGAGI (reference sequence). V was clipped by 0 bases and J by 5 bases, with 13 bases between them. This CDR3 comprises 15 residues. The CDR3 nucleotides read TGTGCCAGCAGTTACTCGGGATTGGAGGCATATGGCTACACCTTC. Its translation is CASSYSGLEAYGYTF.

The chain carries TRBV2 and TRBJ1-2; D remains unclear. In germline, CDR1 is SNHLY, CDR2 FYNNEI. V lost 1 base, J lost 4 bases, and 7 bases lay in between. The CDR3 spans 13 residues. As DNA, the CDR3 is TGTGCCAGCAGTGAAGTGAGTGGCTATGGCTACACCTTC. Protein sequence: CASSEVSGYGYTF.

The genes are TRBV5-1 and TRBJ2-7, with 15 bases identical to TRBD2. From germline, CDR1 is SGHRS and CDR2 YFSETQ. This CDR3 is built from 17 residues. Trimming removed 4 bases from V and 7 bases from J; junction bases left unmatched: 12. CDR3 sequence: CASSHSGTSGGSTEQYF. CDR3 bases: TGCGCCAGCAGCCACAGTGGGACTAGCGGGGGGTCGACTGAGCAGTACTTC.

V gene TRBV28 combines with J gene TRBJ2-2, with a weak D call TRBD1 (6 bases). CDR1 and CDR2 (germline): MDHEN, SYDVKM. The germline V and J ends were trimmed by 3 bases and 7 bases, with 15 bases remaining between them. This CDR3 region has 15 residues. The CDR3 loop is CASSLPQGRVGELFF. CDR3 sequence (DNA): TGTGCCAGCAGTTTGCCTCAGGGGCGGGTCGGGGAGCTGTTTTTT. Using reference TRBV28 and TRBJ2-2 for the parts outside the CDR3, the full variable domain is DVKVTQSSRYLVKRTGEKVFLECVQDMDHENMFWYRQDPGLGLRLIYFSYDVKMKEKGDIPEGYSVSREKKERFSLILESASTNQTSMYLCASSLPQGRVGELFFGEGSRLTVL.

J is TRBJ2-6 and V is TRBV5-1, with a tentative D call TRBD2 (5 bases). This CDR3 has 15 amino acids. Trimming shortened V by 7 bases and J by 0 bases, and 11 bases separated the two germline ends. Per germline, CDR1 SGHRS and CDR2 YFSETQ. Here the CDR3 DNA reads TGCGCCAGCGCAGGACTCGACTCTGGGGCCAACGTCCTGACTTTC. Amino acids: CASAGLDSGANVLTF.

The gene calls are TRBV6-5 and TRBJ2-7, with 7 positions matching TRBD1. The junction had 6 bases not matched to a gene; V was cut back by 4 bases and J by 0 bases. Germline CDR1 MNHEY, CDR2 SVGAGI. This CDR3 is 15 amino acids long. CDR3 region: CASSLYRGSSYEQYF. CDR3 sequence (DNA): TGTGCCAGCAGTTTATACAGGGGTAGCTCCTACGAGCAGTACTTC.

This clone was seen once. V usage is TRBV6-5 and J usage is TRBJ1-5; D might be TRBD1 (6 bases). The CDR3 extends over 14 amino acids. Trimming shortened V by 5 bases and J by 3 bases, and 11 bases separated the two germline ends. CDR1 and CDR2 (germline): MNHEY, SVGAGI. The chain's CDR3 is CASSTQGNNQPQHF. The DNA of the CDR3 is TGTGCCAGCAGTACACAGGGTAACAATCAGCCCCAGCATTTT.

This clone was seen only once. The genes are TRBV18 and TRBJ2-7, with 8 bases fitting TRBD1. This CDR3 region has 15 residues. Per the germline V gene, CDR1 is KGHSH and CDR2 is LQKENI. Trimming at V came to 1 base and at J to 0 bases, leaving 2 bases not matched to a gene. CDR3 bases: TGTGCCAGCTCACCACGACAGGGGAGCTCCTACGAGCAGTACTTC. Its protein product is CASSPRQGSSYEQYF.

The chain uses TRBV2 and TRBJ2-3, with D possibly matching TRBD2 (6 bases). V gave up 6 bases and J gave up 4 bases, with 14 bases separating them. The V gene's germline CDR1 is SNHLY and CDR2 FYNNEI. There are 14 residues in the CDR3. The CDR3 nucleotides read TGTGCCAGCAGGGAGGGTCTGGGCCCAGATACGCAGTATTTT. Translating gives CASREGLGPDTQYF.

This clone was found once. The V gene is TRBV5-1, the J gene TRBJ2-3, with 13 bases lining up with TRBD2. The CDR3 spans 16 residues. The germline V gene has CDR1 SGHRS and CDR2 YFSETQ. The V segment lost 4 bases and the J segment 5 bases; nucleotides outside the gene matches: 7. In nucleotides, the CDR3 is TGCGCCAGCAGCCTTGGACTAGCGGGGGTTGAAGATACGCAGTATTTT. This sequence encodes CASSLGLAGVEDTQYF.

The chain employs TRBV29-1 and TRBJ2-3; 9 positions agree with TRBD1. CDR3 length equals 12 residues. Germline trimming cut 5 bases from V and 5 bases from J; bases unmatched to any gene: 2. The germline gives CDR1 SQVTM, CDR2 ANQGSEA. The CDR3 here is CSVTGGRDTQYF. The CDR3, as DNA: TGCAGCGTTACAGGGGGCAGAGATACGCAGTATTTT.

This chain connects TRBV4-2 to TRBJ2-2; no reliable D call. V lost 0 bases to trimming and J lost 6 bases, with 5 bases between them. CDR3 length: 13 residues. CDR1 and CDR2 from the germline V gene are LGHNA and YNFKEQ. DNA of the CDR3: TGTGCCAGCAGCCAAGATGTGGCCGGGGAGCTGTTTTTT. The encoded protein is CASSQDVAGELFF.